Presented here are 9 T cell receptor beta chains from one specimen sequenced in a study of T cell responses to AZD1222 COVID-19 vaccine. Sequenced by immunoSEQ multiplex PCR; TCRdb stores in-frame clones only, minus some. Of tens of thousands of clones in the sample, roughly 88% were seen once. This material consisted of peripheral blood, taken 28 days after the second dose of the MenACWY control vaccine. The receptor source for this set is an adult who received the MenACWY meningococcal vaccine as a control.

The genes are TRBV19 and TRBJ1-1, with D maybe TRBD1 (5 bases). The CDR3 length is 14 residues. The germline V gene encodes CDR1 LNHDA and CDR2 SQIVND (reference sequence). V was clipped by 2 bases and J by 4 bases, with 11 bases between them. CDR3 sequence: CASSIKGWGTEAFF. DNA of the CDR3: TGTGCCAGTAGTATAAAGGGGTGGGGCACTGAAGCTTTCTTT.

The CDR3 DNA reads TGCGCCAGCAGCTTGGCCGACAGCGGAGAGACCCAGTACTTC. Translating gives CASSLADSGETQYF. The chain links TRBV5-1 to TRBJ2-5; D possibly uses TRBD1 or TRBD2 (5 bases each). The CDR3 is 14 amino acids. Germline lookup yields CDR1 SGHRS and CDR2 YFSETQ. Trimming took off 0 bases at V and 4 bases at J, with 10 bases between the two ends.

This chain uses TRBV19 with TRBJ1-4, with 7 bases matching TRBD1. The junction had 2 bases not matched to a gene; V was cut back by 6 bases and J by 1 base. The CDR3 has 14 amino acids. Germline values: CDR1 LNHDA, CDR2 SQIVND (reference sequence). The CDR3 here is CASSDRVTNEKLFF. The CDR3 DNA reads TGTGCCAGTAGCGACAGGGTAACTAATGAAAAACTGTTTTTT.

Here the CDR3 reads CASRGTDLMDSPLHF. The CDR3 DNA is TGTGCCAGCAGGGGGACCGACCTAATGGATTCACCCCTCCACTTT. The rearrangement joins TRBV2 to TRBJ1-6, with D tentatively TRBD1 (5 bases). The V and J ends lost 6 bases and 8 bases respectively, with 17 bases between them. Germline V CDR1 and CDR2: SNHLY, FYNNEI. The CDR3 sequence is 15 residues long.

This clone appeared once. The chain uses TRBV7-3 and TRBJ2-1; 8 bases are shared with TRBD2. The CDR3 covers 15 residues. V was clipped by 1 base and J by 7 bases; unmatched bases: 6. Per germline, CDR1 SGHTA and CDR2 FQGTGA. Written as DNA, the CDR3 is TGTGCCAGCAGCTTAATTGGGACTAGTTTTAATGAGCAGTTCTTC. Its translation is CASSLIGTSFNEQFF.

The CDR3 spells CATSYTRGHDNYGYTF. The CDR3 DNA sequence: TGTGCCACTAGTTATACCAGGGGTCACGATAACTATGGCTACACCTTC. This sequence joins TRBV7-9 and TRBJ1-2; D possibly corresponds to TRBD1 (6 bases). This CDR3 has 16 amino acids. Germline V CDR1 and CDR2: SEHNR, FQNEAQ (reference sequence). V was clipped by 10 bases and J by 1 base, with 22 bases between them.

The J gene is TRBJ2-1, the V gene TRBV3-1 (or the pseudogene TRBV3-2); 16 positions agree with TRBD2. V was clipped by 4 bases and J by 5 bases; unmatched bases: 5. Germline CDR1 is LGHDT and CDR2 is YNNKEL (reference sequence). The CDR3 totals 17 residues. CDR3 in DNA: TGTGCCAGCAGCCCCGGGACTAGCGGGAGGGCCGACAATGAGCAGTTCTTC. It encodes CASSPGTSGRADNEQFF.

The gene calls are TRBV28 and TRBJ1-1; weak D call: TRBD1 (5 bases). The germline V gene encodes CDR1 MDHEN and CDR2 SYDVKM. With 3 bases removed from V and 5 bases from J, the gap between germline ends came to 10 bases. The CDR3 has 13 amino acids. The CDR3 protein is CASSLPGRTEAFF. CDR3 DNA: TGTGCCAGCAGTTTGCCAGGGAGGACTGAAGCTTTCTTT.

This sequence joins TRBV10-1 and TRBJ2-1, with 12 bases that match TRBD2. The CDR3 contains 19 residues. CDR1 and CDR2 (germline): WNHNN, SYGVQD (reference sequence). J was trimmed by 7 bases and V by 2 bases; bases with no gene match: 15. Here the CDR3 reads CASSERASGRAREGNEQFF. CDR3 nucleotide sequence: TGCGCCAGCAGTGAGAGGGCTAGCGGGAGGGCCAGAGAAGGAAATGAGCAGTTCTTC.